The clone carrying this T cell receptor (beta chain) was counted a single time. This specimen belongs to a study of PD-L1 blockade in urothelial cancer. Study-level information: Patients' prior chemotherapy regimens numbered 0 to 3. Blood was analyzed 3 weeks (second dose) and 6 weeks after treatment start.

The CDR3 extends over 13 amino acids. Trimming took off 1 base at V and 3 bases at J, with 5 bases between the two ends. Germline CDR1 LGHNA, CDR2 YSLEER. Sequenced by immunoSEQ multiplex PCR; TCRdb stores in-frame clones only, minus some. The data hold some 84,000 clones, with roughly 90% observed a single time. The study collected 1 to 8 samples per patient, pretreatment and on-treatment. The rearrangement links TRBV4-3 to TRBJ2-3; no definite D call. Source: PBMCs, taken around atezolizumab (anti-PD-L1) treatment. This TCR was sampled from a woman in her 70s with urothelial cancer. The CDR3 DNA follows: TGCGCCAGCAGCCAAGTCATTACAGATACGCAGTATTTT. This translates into CASSQVITDTQYF.